One sample yielded the 4 T cell receptor beta chains listed below, sequenced in a study of long-term antiretroviral therapy in people with HIV. Survey-level resolution applied to immunoSEQ assay v3.0. Using immunoSEQ multiplex PCR, the repertoire was profiled, and TCRdb retains in-frame clones only, with some absent. The data contain 35,000 or so clones, roughly 85% of them singletons. This sample comprised unsorted PBMCs, obtained about 2.7 years before starting antiretroviral therapy. These receptors were obtained from a woman between 25 and 40 years old with HIV.

This sequence joins TRBV5-1 and TRBJ2-1, with unresolved D. The CDR3 runs 13 residues. Germline CDR1 is SGHRS and CDR2 is YFSETQ. Trimming pared 2 bases from V and 5 bases from J, leaving 8 bases between. In DNA form, the CDR3 reads TGCGCCAGCAGCTTTTGGTCAAACAATGAGCAGTTCTTC. Its protein is CASSFWSNNEQFF.

The chain has TRBV19 and TRBJ1-6; tentatively, D is TRBD1 (5 bases). This CDR3 region has 13 residues. Germline V CDR1 and CDR2: LNHDA, SQIVND (reference sequence). The V and J ends lost 10 bases and 7 bases respectively, with 14 bases between them. The CDR3 sequence is CATRGGTNSPLHF. The CDR3 nucleotides are TGTGCCACACGCGGGGGGACCAATTCACCCCTCCACTTT.

The chain carries TRBV6-5 and TRBJ1-2, with no clear D. CDR3 length equals 15 residues. Germline CDR1 MNHEY, CDR2 SVGAGI. Between the trimmed V and J ends, which lost 2 bases and 0 bases, there was a span of 10 bases. Here the CDR3 DNA reads TGTGCCAGCAGTTACAAGGCCAGAGCTAACTATGGCTACACCTTC. Its translation: CASSYKARANYGYTF.

The chain employs TRBV6-1 and TRBJ2-7, with TRBD1 matching 8 bases. Germline V CDR1 and CDR2: MNHNS, SASEGT. CDR3 length: 15 residues. V trimming: 2 bases; J trimming: 6 bases; junction bases outside the gene matches: 9. In DNA, the CDR3 is TGTGCCAGCAGTGAATACGGACAGGGTTTGGGCGAGCAGTACTTC. Its protein product is CASSEYGQGLGEQYF.